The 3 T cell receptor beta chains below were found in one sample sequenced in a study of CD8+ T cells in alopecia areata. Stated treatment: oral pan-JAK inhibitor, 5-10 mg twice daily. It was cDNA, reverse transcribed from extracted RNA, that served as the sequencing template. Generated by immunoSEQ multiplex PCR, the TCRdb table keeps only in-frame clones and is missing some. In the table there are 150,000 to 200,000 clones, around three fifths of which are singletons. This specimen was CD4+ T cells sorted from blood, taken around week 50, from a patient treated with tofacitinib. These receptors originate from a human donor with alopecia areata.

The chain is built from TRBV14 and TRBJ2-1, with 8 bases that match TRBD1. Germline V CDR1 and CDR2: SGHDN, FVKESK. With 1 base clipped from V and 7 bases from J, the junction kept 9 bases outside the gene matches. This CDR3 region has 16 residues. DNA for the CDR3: TGTGCCAGCAGCCAAGGGACCGGGACAGGTCTTAATGAGCAGTTCTTC. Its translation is CASSQGTGTGLNEQFF.

The chain's CDR3 is CASTPRARGDGYTF. DNA of the CDR3: TGTGCCAGCACCCCGCGGGCGAGGGGTGATGGCTACACCTTC. The chain combines TRBV7-2 with TRBJ1-2, with a tentative D call TRBD1 (5 bases). There are 14 residues in the CDR3. V gave up 7 bases and J gave up 6 bases, with 18 bases separating them. Germline CDR1 reads SGHTA; CDR2 reads FQGNSA.

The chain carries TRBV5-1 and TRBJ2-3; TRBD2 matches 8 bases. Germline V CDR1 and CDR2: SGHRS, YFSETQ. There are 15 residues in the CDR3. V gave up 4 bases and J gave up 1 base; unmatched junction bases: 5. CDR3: CASSSGGDRTDTQYF. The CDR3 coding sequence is TGCGCCAGCAGCAGCGGGGGAGACCGCACAGATACGCAGTATTTT.